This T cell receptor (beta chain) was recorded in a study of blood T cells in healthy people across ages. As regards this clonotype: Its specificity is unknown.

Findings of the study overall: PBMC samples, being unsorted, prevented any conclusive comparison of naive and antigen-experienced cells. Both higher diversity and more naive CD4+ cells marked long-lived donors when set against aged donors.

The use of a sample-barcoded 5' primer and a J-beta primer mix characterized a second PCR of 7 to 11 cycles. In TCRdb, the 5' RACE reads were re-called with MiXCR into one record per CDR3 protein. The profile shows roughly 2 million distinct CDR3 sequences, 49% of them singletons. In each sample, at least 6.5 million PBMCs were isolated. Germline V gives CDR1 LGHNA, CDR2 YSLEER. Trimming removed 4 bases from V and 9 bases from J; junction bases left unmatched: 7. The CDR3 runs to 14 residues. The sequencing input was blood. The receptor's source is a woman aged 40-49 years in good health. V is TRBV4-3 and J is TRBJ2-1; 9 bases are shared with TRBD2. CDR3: CASSPLAGRSEQFF. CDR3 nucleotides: TGCGCCAGCAGCCCTCTAGCGGGGAGGAGTGAGCAGTTCTTC.